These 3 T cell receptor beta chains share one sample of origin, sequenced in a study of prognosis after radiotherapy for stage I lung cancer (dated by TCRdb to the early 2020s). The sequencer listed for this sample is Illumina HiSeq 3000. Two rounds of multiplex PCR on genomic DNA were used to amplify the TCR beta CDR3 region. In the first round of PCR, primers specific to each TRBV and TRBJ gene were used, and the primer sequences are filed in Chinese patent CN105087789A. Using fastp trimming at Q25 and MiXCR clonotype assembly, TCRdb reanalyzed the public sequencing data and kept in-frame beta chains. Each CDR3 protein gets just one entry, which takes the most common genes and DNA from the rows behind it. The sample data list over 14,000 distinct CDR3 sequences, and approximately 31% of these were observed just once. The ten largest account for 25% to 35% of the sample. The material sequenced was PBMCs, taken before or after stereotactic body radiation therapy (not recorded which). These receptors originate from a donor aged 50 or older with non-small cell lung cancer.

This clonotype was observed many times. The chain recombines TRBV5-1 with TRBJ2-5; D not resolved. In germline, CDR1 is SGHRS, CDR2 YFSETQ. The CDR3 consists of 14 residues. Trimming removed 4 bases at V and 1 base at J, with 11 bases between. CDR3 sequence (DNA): TGCGCCAGCAGCGGCAGGTCGGGCCAAGAGACCCAGTACTTC. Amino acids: CASSGRSGQETQYF.

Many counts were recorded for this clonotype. CDR3 DNA sequence: TGCAGCGTTGAGGTGGGATACCTGAACACTGAAGCTTTCTTT. Its protein product is CSVEVGYLNTEAFF. The chain links TRBV29-1 to TRBJ1-1; the D is unclear. Germline V gives CDR1 SQVTM, CDR2 ANQGSEA. V was clipped by 3 bases and J by 0 bases, with 11 bases between them. The CDR3 length is 14 residues.

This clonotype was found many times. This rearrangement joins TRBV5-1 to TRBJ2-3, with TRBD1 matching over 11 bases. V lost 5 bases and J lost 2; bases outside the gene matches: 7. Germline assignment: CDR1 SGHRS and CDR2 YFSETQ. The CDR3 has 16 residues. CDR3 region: CASRTGTGGITDTQYF. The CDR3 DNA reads TGCGCCAGCAGGACCGGGACAGGGGGAATCACAGATACGCAGTATTTT.